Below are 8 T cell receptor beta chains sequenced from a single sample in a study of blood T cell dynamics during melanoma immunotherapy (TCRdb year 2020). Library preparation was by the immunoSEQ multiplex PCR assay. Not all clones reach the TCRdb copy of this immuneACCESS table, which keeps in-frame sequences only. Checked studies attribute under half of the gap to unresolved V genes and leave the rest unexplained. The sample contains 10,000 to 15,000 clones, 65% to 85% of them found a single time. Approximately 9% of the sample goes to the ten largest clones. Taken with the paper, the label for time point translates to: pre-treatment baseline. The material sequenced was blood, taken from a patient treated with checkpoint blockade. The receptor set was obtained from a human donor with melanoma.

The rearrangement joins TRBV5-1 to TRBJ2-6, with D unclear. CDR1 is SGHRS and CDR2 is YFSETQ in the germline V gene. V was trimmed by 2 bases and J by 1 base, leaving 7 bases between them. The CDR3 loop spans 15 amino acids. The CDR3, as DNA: TGCGCCAGCAGCTTAACTTCGTCTGGGGCCAACGTCCTGACTTTC. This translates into CASSLTSSGANVLTF.

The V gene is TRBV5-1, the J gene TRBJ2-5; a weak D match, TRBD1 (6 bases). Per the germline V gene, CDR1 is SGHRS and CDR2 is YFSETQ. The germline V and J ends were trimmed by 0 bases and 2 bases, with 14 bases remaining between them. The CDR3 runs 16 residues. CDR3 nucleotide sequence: TGCGCCAGCAGCTTGGCGTCGGGCAGGGGACAAGAGACCCAGTACTTC. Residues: CASSLASGRGQETQYF.

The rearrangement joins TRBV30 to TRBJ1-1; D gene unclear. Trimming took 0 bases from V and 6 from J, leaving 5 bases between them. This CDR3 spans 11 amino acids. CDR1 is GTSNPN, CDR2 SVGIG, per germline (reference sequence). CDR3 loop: CAWSVLAEAFF. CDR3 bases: TGTGCCTGGAGTGTGTTGGCTGAAGCTTTCTTT.

CDR3: CASSSYLRGLNTEAFF. The CDR3 DNA sequence: TGTGCCAGCAGCTCATACCTAAGAGGGTTGAACACTGAAGCTTTCTTT. The genes are TRBV13 and TRBJ1-1; D unclear. Trimming stripped 4 bases from V and 0 bases from J, with 15 bases between. The CDR3 contains 16 residues. Per germline, CDR1 PRHDT and CDR2 FYEKMQ (reference sequence).

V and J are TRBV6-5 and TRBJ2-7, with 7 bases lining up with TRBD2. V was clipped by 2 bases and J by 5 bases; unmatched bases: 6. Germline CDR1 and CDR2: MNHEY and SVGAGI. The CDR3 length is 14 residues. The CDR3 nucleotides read TGTGCCAGCAGTTACGGGATGGGAGGGGACGAGCAGTACTTC. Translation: CASSYGMGGDEQYF.

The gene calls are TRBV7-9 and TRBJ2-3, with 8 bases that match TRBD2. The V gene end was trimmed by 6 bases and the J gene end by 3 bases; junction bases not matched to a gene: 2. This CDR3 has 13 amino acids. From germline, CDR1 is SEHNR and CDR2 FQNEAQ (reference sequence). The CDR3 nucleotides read TGTGCCAGCAGACTAGCGGCTACAGATACGCAGTATTTT. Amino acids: CASRLAATDTQYF.

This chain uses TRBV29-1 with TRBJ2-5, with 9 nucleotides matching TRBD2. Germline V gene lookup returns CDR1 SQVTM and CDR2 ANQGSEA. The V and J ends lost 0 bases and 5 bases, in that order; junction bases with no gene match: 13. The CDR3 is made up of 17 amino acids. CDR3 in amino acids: CSVEDQAGGPDWETQYF. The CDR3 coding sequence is TGCAGCGTTGAAGATCAGGCGGGAGGGCCAGATTGGGAGACCCAGTACTTC.

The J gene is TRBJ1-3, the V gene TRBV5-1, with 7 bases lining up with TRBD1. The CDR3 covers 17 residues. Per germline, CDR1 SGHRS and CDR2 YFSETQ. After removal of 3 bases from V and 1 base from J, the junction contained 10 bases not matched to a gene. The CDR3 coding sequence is TGCGCCAGCAGCTACGTTGGACAGGCGCTTTCTGGAAACACCATATATTTT. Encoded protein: CASSYVGQALSGNTIYF.